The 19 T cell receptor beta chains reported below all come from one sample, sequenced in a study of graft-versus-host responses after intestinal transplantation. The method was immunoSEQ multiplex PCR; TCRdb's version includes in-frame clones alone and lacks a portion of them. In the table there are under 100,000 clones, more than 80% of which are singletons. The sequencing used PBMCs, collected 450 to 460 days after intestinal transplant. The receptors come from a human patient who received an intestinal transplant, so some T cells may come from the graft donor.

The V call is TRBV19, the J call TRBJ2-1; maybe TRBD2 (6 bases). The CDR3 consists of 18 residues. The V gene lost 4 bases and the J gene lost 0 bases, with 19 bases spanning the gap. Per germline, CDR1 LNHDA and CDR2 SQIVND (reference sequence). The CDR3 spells CASSTHESSGNSYNEQFF. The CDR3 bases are TGTGCCAGTAGTACCCACGAGAGTAGCGGCAACTCCTACAATGAGCAGTTCTTC.

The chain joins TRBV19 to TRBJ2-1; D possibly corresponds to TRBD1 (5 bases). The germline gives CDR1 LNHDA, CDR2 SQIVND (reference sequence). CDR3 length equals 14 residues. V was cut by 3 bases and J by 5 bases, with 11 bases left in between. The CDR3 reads CASSIQGRNNEQFF. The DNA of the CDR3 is TGTGCCAGTAGTATCCAGGGTCGGAACAATGAGCAGTTCTTC.

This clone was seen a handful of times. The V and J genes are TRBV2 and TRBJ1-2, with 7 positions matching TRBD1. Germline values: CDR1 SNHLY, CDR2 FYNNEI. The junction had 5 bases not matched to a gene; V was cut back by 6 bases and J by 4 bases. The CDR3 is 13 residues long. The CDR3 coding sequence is TGTGCCAGCAGCAATGGGGACAGCTATGGCTACACCTTC. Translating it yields CASSNGDSYGYTF.

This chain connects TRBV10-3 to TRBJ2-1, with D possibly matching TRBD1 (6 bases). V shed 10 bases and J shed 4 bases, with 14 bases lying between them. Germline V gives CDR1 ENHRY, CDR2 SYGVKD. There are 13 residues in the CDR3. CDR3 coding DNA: TGTGCCACCCAGGGGATACCTTACAATGAGCAGTTCTTC. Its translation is CATQGIPYNEQFF.

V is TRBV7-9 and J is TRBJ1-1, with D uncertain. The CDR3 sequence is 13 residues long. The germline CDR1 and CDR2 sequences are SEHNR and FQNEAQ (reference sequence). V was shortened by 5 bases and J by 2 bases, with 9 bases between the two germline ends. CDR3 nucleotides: TGTGCCAGCAGCCGCGGCCGTAACACTGAAGCTTTCTTT. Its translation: CASSRGRNTEAFF.

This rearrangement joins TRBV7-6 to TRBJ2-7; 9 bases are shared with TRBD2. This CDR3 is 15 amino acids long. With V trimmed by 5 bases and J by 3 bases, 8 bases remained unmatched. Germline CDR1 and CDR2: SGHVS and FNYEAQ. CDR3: CASSRQGSGGYEQYF. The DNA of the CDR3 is TGTGCCAGCAGCAGACAGGGTAGCGGGGGCTACGAGCAGTACTTC. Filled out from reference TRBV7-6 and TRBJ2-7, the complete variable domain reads GAGVSQSPRYKVTKRGQDVALRCDPISGHVSLYWYRQALGQGPEFLTYFNYEAQQDKSGLPNDRFSAERPEGSISTLTIQRTEQRDSAMYRCASSRQGSGGYEQYFGPGTRLTVT.

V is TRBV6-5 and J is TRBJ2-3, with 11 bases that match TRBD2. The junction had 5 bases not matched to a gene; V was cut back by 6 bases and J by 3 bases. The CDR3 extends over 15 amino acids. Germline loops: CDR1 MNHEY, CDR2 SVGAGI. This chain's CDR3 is CASSQTSGATDTQYF. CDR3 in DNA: TGTGCCAGCAGCCAGACTAGCGGGGCGACAGATACGCAGTATTTT.

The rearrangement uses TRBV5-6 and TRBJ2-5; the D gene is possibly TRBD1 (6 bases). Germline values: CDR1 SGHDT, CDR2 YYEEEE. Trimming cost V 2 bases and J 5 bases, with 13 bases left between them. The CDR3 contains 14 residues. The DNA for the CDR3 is TGTGCCAGCAGCTTTATGGGCGACAGGGAGACCCAGTACTTC. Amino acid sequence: CASSFMGDRETQYF.

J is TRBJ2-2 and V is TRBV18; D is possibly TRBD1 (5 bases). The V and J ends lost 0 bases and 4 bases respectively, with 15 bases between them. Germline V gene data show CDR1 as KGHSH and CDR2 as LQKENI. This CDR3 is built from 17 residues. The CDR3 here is CASSPPGRGLSTGELFF. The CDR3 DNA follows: TGTGCCAGCTCACCACCGGGAAGGGGATTAAGCACCGGGGAGCTGTTTTTT.

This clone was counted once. CDR3 loop: CATTRDRGVVHEQYF. CDR3 DNA: TGTGCCACCACGAGAGACAGGGGAGTTGTGCACGAGCAGTACTTC. The chain has TRBV15 and TRBJ2-7; 8 positions agree with TRBD1. V lost 7 bases, J lost 5 bases, and 13 bases stayed unmatched. This CDR3 is 15 amino acids long. Germline V gene sequence: CDR1 LNHNV, CDR2 YYDKDF (reference sequence).

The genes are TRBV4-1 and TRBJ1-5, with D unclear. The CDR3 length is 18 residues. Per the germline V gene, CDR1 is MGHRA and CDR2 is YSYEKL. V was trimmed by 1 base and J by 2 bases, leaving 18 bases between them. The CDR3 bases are TGCGCCAGCAGCCAAGTCTGGGGAGGGATCAACCGCAATCAGCCCCAGCATTTT. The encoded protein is CASSQVWGGINRNQPQHF.

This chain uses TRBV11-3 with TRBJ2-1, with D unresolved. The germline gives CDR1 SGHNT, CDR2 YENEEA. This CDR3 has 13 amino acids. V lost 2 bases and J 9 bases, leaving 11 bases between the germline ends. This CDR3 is CASSLSTALEQFF. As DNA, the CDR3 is TGTGCCAGCAGCTTATCCACGGCCCTTGAGCAGTTCTTC. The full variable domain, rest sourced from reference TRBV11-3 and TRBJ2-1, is EAGVVQSPRYKIIEKKQPVAFWCNPISGHNTLYWYLQNLGQGPELLIRYENEEAVDDSQLPKDRFSAERLKGVDSTLKIQPAELGDSAVYLCASSLSTALEQFFGPGTRLTVL.

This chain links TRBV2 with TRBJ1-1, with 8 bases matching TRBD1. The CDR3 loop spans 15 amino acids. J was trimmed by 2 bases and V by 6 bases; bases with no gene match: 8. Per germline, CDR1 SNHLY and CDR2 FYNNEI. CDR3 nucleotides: TGTGCCAGCAGAGTTAGACAGGGGCTCAACACTGAAGCTTTCTTT. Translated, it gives CASRVRQGLNTEAFF.

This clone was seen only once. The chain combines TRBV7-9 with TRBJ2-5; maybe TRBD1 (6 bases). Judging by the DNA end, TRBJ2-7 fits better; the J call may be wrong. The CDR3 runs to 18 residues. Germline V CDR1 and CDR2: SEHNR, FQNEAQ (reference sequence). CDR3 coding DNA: TGTGCCAGCAGTCCCCCTTTTGACTGGGGGCCCATCACCTACGAGCAGTACTTC. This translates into CASSPPFDWGPITYEQYF.

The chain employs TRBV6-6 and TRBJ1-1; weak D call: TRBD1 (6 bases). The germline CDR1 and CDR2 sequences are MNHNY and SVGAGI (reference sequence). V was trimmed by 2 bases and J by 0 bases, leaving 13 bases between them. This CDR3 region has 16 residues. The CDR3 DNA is TGTGCCAGCAGTTACGGCGGGGGCCTGATGAACACTGAAGCTTTCTTT. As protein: CASSYGGGLMNTEAFF.

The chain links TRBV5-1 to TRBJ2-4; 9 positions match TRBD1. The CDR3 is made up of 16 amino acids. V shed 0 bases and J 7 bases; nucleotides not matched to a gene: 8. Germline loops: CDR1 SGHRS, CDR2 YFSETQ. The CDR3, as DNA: TGCGCCAGCAGCTTGGGCCCCCTAGGACAGGGGAACATTCAGTACTTC. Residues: CASSLGPLGQGNIQYF.

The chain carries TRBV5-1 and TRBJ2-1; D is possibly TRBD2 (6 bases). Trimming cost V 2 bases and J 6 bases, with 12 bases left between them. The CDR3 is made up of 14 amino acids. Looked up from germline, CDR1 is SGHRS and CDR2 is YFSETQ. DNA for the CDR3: TGCGCCAGCAGCTTCCCCCAGACTAGCAATGAGCAGTTCTTC. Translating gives CASSFPQTSNEQFF. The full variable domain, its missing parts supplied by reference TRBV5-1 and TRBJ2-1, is KAGVTQTPRYLIKTRGQQVTLSCSPISGHRSVSWYQQTPGQGLQFLFEYFSETQRNKGNFPGRFSGRQFSNSRSEMNVSTLELGDSALYLCASSFPQTSNEQFFGPGTRLTVL.

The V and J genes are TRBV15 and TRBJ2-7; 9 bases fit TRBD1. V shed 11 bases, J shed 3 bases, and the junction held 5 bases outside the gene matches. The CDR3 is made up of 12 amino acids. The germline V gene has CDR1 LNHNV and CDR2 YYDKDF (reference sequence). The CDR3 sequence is CASADRGYEQYF. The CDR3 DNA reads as TGTGCCTCAGCGGACAGGGGCTACGAGCAGTACTTC.

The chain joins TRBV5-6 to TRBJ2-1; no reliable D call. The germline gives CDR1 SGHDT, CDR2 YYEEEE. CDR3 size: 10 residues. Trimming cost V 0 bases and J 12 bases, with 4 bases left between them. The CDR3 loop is CASSLERQFF. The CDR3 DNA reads TGTGCCAGCAGCTTGGAAAGGCAGTTCTTC. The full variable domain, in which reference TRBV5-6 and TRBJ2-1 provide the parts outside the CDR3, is DAGVTQSPTHLIKTRGQQVTLRCSPKSGHDTVSWYQQALGQGPQFIFQYYEEEERQRGNFPDRFSGHQFPNYSSELNVNALLLGDSALYLCASSLERQFFGPGTRLTVL.